Described below is a single T cell receptor beta chain sequence and its context. The antigen is unknown. Germline V CDR1 and CDR2: SGHNT, YYREEE (reference sequence). The length of the CDR3 is 15 residues. V lost 2 bases, J lost 0 bases, and 2 bases stayed unmatched. The sample comes from a study of shared clonotypes between healthy human individuals. Broader study findings: It was anticipated that sequencing depth would influence how many clonotypes donors shared.

The authors loaded 200 ng DNA, 28,000 or so T cell genomes, into sorted-subset replicate PCRs. Assay used: immunoSEQ multiplex PCR; TCRdb lists only in-frame clones, some missing. In the table there are around 300,000 clones, roughly 87% of which are singletons. The rearrangement joins TRBV5-4 to TRBJ2-3, with 8 bases aligning to TRBD2. Sequencing input: memory CD8+ T cells sorted from blood. The subset here: CD45RO+ cells pooled with CCR7-negative TemRA cells. This receptor was taken from a man aged 18 to 30 in good health. CDR3 amino acids: CASSFPSGSTDTQYF. For the CDR3, the DNA is TGTGCCAGCAGCTTTCCTAGCGGGAGCACAGATACGCAGTATTTT.